This T cell receptor beta chain was recovered during a study of T cells in Graves' hyperthyroidism and ophthalmopathy. RNA transcripts gave rise to amplified TCR beta CDR3 regions. Researchers ran a first-round RT-PCR on the TCR CDR3 using the HTBI primer set. TCRdb redid the calling of the multiplex PCR reads with MiXCR, one entry per CDR3 protein. The repertoire includes more than 550,000 distinct CDR3 sequences, roughly 17% of them detected once, and about 14% sits in the top ten. Trimming stripped 3 bases from V and 3 bases from J, with 12 bases between. The length of the CDR3 is 14 residues. This clonotype appeared many times.

This receptor was obtained from a man aged 45-60 years with Graves' hyperthyroidism. Sequencing input: blood. V and J are TRBV12-3 or TRBV12-4 and TRBJ2-7; the D gene is possibly TRBD1 (5 bases). The chain's CDR3 is CASSFAGKFYEQYF. The CDR3 DNA follows: TGTGCCAGCAGTTTTGCAGGGAAATTCTACGAGCAGTACTTC.